The clone carrying this T cell receptor beta chain has more than one count but fewer than ten. The junction departs from germline at one end; a sequencing error may be responsible. Every diagnosis used clinical symptoms, serum thyroxine and TRAb, thyroid ultrasound and orbital computed tomography. The sample of blood was obtained at first hyperthyroidism diagnosis (before any ophthalmopathy symptoms). RNA transcripts gave rise to amplified TCR beta CDR3 regions. HTBI primers were used for first-round RT-PCR of the TCR CDR3. One entry per CDR3 protein, called by TCRdb with MiXCR from the multiplex PCR reads. The sample lists fewer than 450,000 distinct CDR3 sequences, about 18% occurring once. Per germline, CDR1 MRHNA and CDR2 SNTAGT. The CDR3 spans 16 residues. The data were taken from a study of T cells in Graves' hyperthyroidism and ophthalmopathy.

This TCR came from a woman in her twenties or thirties with Graves' hyperthyroidism that later progressed to Graves' ophthalmopathy. The sequencing input was blood. The rearrangement uses TRBV6-4 and TRBJ1-1; tentative D call: TRBD1 (5 bases). CDR3 in DNA: TGTGTCAGCAGGGAATGGGGGGACGGCTTGAACACTGAAGCTTTCTTT. This sequence encodes CVSREWGDGLNTEAFF.